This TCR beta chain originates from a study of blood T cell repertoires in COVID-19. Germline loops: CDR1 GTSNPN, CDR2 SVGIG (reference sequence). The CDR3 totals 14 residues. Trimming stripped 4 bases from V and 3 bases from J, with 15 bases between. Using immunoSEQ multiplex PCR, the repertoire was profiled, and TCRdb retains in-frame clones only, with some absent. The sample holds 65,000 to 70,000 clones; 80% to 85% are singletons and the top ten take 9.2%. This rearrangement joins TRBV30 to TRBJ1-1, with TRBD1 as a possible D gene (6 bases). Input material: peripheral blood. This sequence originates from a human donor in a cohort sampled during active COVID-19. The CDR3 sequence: CAWTGALEYTEAFF. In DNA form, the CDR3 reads TGTGCCTGGACAGGGGCGCTGGAGTACACTGAAGCTTTCTTT.